This paragraph covers one T cell receptor (beta chain) sequence. One junction end does not reproduce the germline sequence, and a read error may be involved. The length of the CDR3 is 19 residues. This sample is part of a study of response to subunit inactivated influenza vaccine. Using its own MiXCR run on the RT-PCR reads, TCRdb lists one record per CDR3 protein. The repertoire consists of hundreds of thousands of distinct CDR3 sequences, with approximately 17% occurring once and the leading ten covering roughly a tenth. The chain is built from TRBV12-3 or TRBV12-4 and TRBJ2-1; TRBD2 agrees at 8 bases. The input for sequencing was PBMCs from blood, taken more than 4 days after vaccination. The clonotype comes from a man in his forties or fifties who received an inactivated influenza vaccine. DNA for the CDR3: TGTGCCTGCAGCTGCGGGCCTGTCGGCGGGAGGATACCCTACAATGAGCAGTTCTTC. It codes for CACSCGPVGGRIPYNEQFF.